A single sample gave rise to the 8 T cell receptor beta chains below, sequenced in a study of CD8 T cells in Susac syndrome. Random hexamers served to reverse transcribe roughly 0.5 to 1 ug RNA. MiXCR, run by TCRdb on the immunoSEQ multiplex PCR reads, gives a single entry per CDR3 protein. Here the sample spans roughly 190,000 distinct CDR3 sequences, around 95% being singletons. Sequences were obtained from CD4+ T cells from PBMCs. The receptors were sampled from a human donor with Susac syndrome.

CDR3 coding DNA: TGTGCCAGCAGTGAGGAGGGTAGATTGTCTGAAGCTTTCTTT. Amino acids: CASSEEGRLSEAFF. The chain employs TRBV25-1 and TRBJ1-1; D not resolved. The CDR3 runs to 14 residues. Deletions cut 3 bases from V and 6 bases from J, with 14 bases between. The germline CDR1 and CDR2 sequences are MGHDK and SYGVNS. Combining the CDR3 with reference TRBV25-1 and TRBJ1-1 gives the whole variable domain EADIYQTPRYLVIGTGKKITLECSQTMGHDKMYWYQQDPGMELHLIHYSYGVNSTEKGDLSSESTVSRIRTEHFPLTLESARPSHTSQYLCASSEEGRLSEAFFGQGTRLTVV.

A remark on this clonotype: One end of the junction is discordant with germline, which a read error may explain. The J gene is TRBJ1-1, the V gene TRBV28; no reliable D call. Germline V gene data show CDR1 as MDHEN and CDR2 as SYDVKM. The CDR3 has 10 residues. The DNA for the CDR3 is TGTGCCACCAGTAGTACTGAAGCTTTCTTT. This translates into CATSSTEAFF.

The chain has TRBV3-1 and TRBJ1-2, with 9 bases matching TRBD1. This CDR3 has 12 residues. Germline lookup yields CDR1 LGHDT and CDR2 YNNKEL (reference sequence). With V trimmed by 5 bases and J by 10 bases, 5 bases remained unmatched. The CDR3 nucleotides are TGTGCCAGCAGCACCCGGGACAGGGCCTACACCTTC. Its translation: CASSTRDRAYTF.

This chain connects TRBV6-5 to TRBJ1-1; D unclear. V was trimmed by 6 bases and J by 3 bases, leaving 11 bases between them. The CDR3 has 13 residues. Germline lookup yields CDR1 MNHEY and CDR2 SVGAGI. In nucleotides, the CDR3 is TGTGCCAGCAGGCCCGGGCCCCACACTGAAGCTTTCTTT. Translation: CASRPGPHTEAFF.

This chain links TRBV27 with TRBJ2-1, with 12 bases that match TRBD1. Germline loops: CDR1 MNHEY, CDR2 SMNVEV (reference sequence). V lost 7 bases and J lost 9; bases outside the gene matches: 7. This CDR3 has 14 amino acids. Written as DNA, the CDR3 is TGTGCCAGCAAGGGACAGGGGGCTAGTCGTGAGCAGTTCTTC. The encoded protein is CASKGQGASREQFF.

This rearrangement joins TRBV12-3 or TRBV12-4 to TRBJ2-1; 7 bases match TRBD1. The CDR3 runs to 15 residues. Trimming took 3 bases from V and 9 from J; bases not matched to a gene: 11. This CDR3 is CASSLGPGGLVEQFF. CDR3 DNA sequence: TGTGCCAGCAGTTTGGGGCCAGGGGGTTTAGTTGAGCAGTTCTTC.

J is TRBJ2-3 and V is TRBV4-1, with D hard to call. Trimming pared 4 bases from V and 6 bases from J, leaving 11 bases between. Germline V gene sequence: CDR1 MGHRA, CDR2 YSYEKL. This CDR3 is 13 amino acids long. CDR3 amino acids: CASSLDPLDTQYF. CDR3 bases: TGCGCCAGCAGCCTAGACCCCCTTGATACGCAGTATTTT.

The genes are TRBV18 and TRBJ2-3, with 9 bases that match TRBD2. This CDR3 region has 16 residues. The V gene end was trimmed by 6 bases and the J gene end by 0 bases; junction bases not matched to a gene: 7. The germline gives CDR1 KGHSH, CDR2 LQKENI. The CDR3 coding sequence is TGTGCCAGCTCCCCCGGACTAGCGACAAGCACAGATACGCAGTATTTT. Residues: CASSPGLATSTDTQYF. Combining the CDR3 with reference TRBV18 and TRBJ2-3 gives the whole variable domain NAGVMQNPRHLVRRRGQEARLRCSPMKGHSHVYWYRQLPEEGLKFMVYLQKENIIDESGMPKERFSAEFPKEGPSILRIQQVVRGDSAAYFCASSPGLATSTDTQYFGPGTRLTVL.